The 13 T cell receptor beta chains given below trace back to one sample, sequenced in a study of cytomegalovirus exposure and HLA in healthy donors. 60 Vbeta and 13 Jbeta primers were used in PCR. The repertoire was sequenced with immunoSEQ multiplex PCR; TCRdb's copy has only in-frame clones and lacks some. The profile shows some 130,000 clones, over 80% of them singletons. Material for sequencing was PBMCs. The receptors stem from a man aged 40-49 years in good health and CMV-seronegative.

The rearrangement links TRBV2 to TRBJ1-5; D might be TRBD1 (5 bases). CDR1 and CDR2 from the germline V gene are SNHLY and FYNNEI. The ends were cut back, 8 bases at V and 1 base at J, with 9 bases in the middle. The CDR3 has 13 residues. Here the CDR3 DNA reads TGTGCCAGCGACAGAGAAAGCAATCAGCCCCAGCATTTT. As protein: CASDRESNQPQHF.

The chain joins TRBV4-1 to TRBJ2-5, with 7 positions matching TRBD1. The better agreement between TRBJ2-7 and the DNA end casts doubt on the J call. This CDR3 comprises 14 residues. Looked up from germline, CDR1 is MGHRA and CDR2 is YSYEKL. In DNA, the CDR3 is TGCGCCAGCAGCCACGCCGGGACAGCCTACGAGCAGTACTTC. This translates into CASSHAGTAYEQYF.

The CDR3, as DNA: TGTGCCATCAGTGGGGAGGGAACCTATGGCTACACCTTC. Its translation: CAISGEGTYGYTF. The chain has TRBV10-3 and TRBJ1-2; no clear D. This CDR3 is built from 13 residues. Trimming shortened V by 4 bases and J by 4 bases, and 10 bases separated the two germline ends. The V gene's germline CDR1 is ENHRY and CDR2 SYGVKD.

The CDR3: CASSVVGQGGETQYF. CDR3 coding DNA: TGTGCCAGCAGCGTAGTGGGACAGGGGGGAGAGACCCAGTACTTC. This sequence joins TRBV9 and TRBJ2-5; 11 bases map to TRBD1. There are 15 residues in the CDR3. V gave up 0 bases and J gave up 4 bases; unmatched junction bases: 2. Germline V gives CDR1 SGDLS, CDR2 YYNGEE. Full variable domain (missing parts from reference TRBV9 and TRBJ2-5): DSGVTQTPKHLITATGQRVTLRCSPRSGDLSVYWYQQSLDQGLQFLIQYYNGEERAKGNILERFSAQQFPDLHSELNLSSLELGDSALYFCASSVVGQGGETQYFGPGTRLLVL.

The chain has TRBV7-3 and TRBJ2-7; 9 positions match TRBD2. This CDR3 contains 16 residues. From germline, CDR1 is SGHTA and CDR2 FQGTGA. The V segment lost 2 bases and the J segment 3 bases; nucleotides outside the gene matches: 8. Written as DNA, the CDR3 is TGTGCCAGCAGCTTATCGGCTAGCGGGAAGGGCTACGAGCAGTACTTC. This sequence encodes CASSLSASGKGYEQYF.

The CDR3 sequence: CATQGQGLMNTEAFF. Here the CDR3 DNA reads TGTGCCACCCAGGGGCAGGGCCTCATGAACACTGAAGCTTTCTTT. The V and J genes are TRBV19 and TRBJ1-1; D possibly corresponds to TRBD1 (6 bases). The germline gives CDR1 LNHDA, CDR2 SQIVND (reference sequence). CDR3 length: 15 residues. V lost 10 bases and J 0 bases, leaving 18 bases between the germline ends.

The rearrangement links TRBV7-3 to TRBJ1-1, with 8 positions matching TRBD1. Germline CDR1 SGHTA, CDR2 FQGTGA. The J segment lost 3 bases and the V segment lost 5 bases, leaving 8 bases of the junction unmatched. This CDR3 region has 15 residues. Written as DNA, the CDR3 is TGTGCCAGCAGCCCCGGGACAGGACCGTACACTGAAGCTTTCTTT. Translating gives CASSPGTGPYTEAFF.

This CDR3 reads CASSLAGEVKRMQFF. In nucleotides, the CDR3 is TGCGCCAGCAGCTTGGCCGGAGAGGTCAAACGGATGCAGTTCTTC. V gene TRBV5-1 combines with J gene TRBJ2-1; D unresolved. The CDR3 totals 15 residues. V was trimmed by 0 bases and J by 12 bases, leaving 19 bases between them. Germline CDR1 and CDR2: SGHRS and YFSETQ.

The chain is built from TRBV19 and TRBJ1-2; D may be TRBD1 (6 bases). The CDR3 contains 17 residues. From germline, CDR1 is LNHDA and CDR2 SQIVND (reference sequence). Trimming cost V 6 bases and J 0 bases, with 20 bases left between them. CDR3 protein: CASSNPAQGLTNYGYTF. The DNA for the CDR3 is TGTGCCAGTAGCAACCCGGCACAGGGCTTGACTAACTATGGCTACACCTTC.

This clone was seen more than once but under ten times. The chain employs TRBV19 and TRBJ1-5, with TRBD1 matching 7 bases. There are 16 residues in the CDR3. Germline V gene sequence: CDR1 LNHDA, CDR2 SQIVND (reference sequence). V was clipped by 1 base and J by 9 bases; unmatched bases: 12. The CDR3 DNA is TGTGCCAGTAGTATAGGGGAGACAGGGCTCCGGGGGCCCCAGCATTTT. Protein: CASSIGETGLRGPQHF. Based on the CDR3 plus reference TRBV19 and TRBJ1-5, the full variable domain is DGGITQSPKYLFRKEGQNVTLSCEQNLNHDAMYWYRQDPGQGLRLIYYSQIVNDFQKGDIAEGYSVSREKKESFPLTVTSAQKNPTAFYLCASSIGETGLRGPQHFGDGTRLSIL.

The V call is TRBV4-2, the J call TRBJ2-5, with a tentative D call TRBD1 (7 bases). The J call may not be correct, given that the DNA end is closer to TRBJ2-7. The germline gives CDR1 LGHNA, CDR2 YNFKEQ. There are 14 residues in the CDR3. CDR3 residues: CASSPRGASYEQYF. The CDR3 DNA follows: TGTGCCAGCAGCCCCAGGGGGGCCTCCTACGAGCAGTACTTC.

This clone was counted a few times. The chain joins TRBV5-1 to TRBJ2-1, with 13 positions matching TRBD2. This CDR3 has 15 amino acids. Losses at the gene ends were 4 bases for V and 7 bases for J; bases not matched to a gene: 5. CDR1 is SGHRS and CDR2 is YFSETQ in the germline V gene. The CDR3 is CASSTGLAGVNEQFF. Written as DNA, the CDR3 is TGCGCCAGCAGCACCGGACTAGCGGGGGTGAATGAGCAGTTCTTC.

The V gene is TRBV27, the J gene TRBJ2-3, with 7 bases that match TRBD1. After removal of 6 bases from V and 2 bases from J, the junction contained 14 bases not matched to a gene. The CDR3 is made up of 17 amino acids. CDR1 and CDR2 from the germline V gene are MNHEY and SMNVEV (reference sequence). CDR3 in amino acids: CASSPVPQGVPTDTQYF. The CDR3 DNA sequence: TGTGCCAGCAGCCCCGTTCCCCAGGGGGTACCCACAGATACGCAGTATTTT.